This T cell receptor beta chain originates from a study of T cells after somatic rescue of genetic block. Germline V CDR1 and CDR2: MNHNY, SVGAGI (reference sequence). V was cut by 10 bases and J by 7 bases, with 11 bases left in between. CDR3 length: 12 amino acids. Sequenced by immunoSEQ multiplex PCR; TCRdb stores in-frame clones only, minus some. The data show around 100,000 clones, with 85% to 95% seen just once and less than 1.5% held by the top ten. The specimen was peripheral blood mononuclear cells (PBMCs). This clonotype was sampled from a young woman. The chain employs TRBV6-6 and TRBJ1-6; no clear D. As DNA, the CDR3 is TGTGCCACATCTAGGCCCAATTCACCCCTCCACTTT. It codes for CATSRPNSPLHF.